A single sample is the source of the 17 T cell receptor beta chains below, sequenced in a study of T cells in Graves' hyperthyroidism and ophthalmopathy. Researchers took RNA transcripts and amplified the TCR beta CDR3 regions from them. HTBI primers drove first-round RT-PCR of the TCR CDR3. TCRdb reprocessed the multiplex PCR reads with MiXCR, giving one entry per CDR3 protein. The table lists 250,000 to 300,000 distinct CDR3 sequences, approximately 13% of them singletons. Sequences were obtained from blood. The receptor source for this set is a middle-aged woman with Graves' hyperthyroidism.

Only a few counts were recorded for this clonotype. The CDR3 loop reads CASSLTGTGSEQFF. CDR3 coding DNA: TGTGCCAGCAGTCTCACCGGGACAGGGAGCGAGCAGTTCTTC. This chain uses TRBV6-2 or TRBV6-3 with TRBJ2-1; 9 nucleotides align to TRBD1. This CDR3 contains 14 residues. Trimming cost V 5 bases and J 10 bases; bases outside gene matches: 9. Germline values: CDR1 MNHEY, CDR2 SVGEGT.

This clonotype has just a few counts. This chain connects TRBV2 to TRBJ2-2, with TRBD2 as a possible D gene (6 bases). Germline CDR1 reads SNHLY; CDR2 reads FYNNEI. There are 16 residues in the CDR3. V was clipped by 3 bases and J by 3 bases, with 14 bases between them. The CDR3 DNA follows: TGTGCCAGCAGTGATCTTGATAGGGAGGACACCGGGGAGCTGTTTTTT. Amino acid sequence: CASSDLDREDTGELFF. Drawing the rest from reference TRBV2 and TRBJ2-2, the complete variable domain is EPEVTQTPSHQVTQMGQEVILRCVPISNHLYFYWYRQILGQKVEFLVSFYNNEISEKSEIFDDQFSVERPDGSNFTLKIRSTKLEDSAMYFCASSDLDREDTGELFFGEGSRLTVL.

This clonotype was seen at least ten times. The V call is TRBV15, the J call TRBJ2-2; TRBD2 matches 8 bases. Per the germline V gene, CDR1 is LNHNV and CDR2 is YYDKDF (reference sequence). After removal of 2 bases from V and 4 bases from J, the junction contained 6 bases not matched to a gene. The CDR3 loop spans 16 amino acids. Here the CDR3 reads CATSRSRTSSTGELFF. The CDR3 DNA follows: TGTGCCACCAGCAGATCCCGGACTAGCAGCACCGGGGAGCTGTTTTTT.

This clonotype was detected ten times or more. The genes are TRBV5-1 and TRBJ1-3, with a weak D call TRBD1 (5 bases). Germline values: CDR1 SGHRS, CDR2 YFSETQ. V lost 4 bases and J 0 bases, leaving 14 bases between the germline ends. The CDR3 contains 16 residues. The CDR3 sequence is CASSLGLTASGNTIYF. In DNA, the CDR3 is TGCGCCAGCAGCCTGGGCCTGACAGCCTCTGGAAACACCATATATTTT. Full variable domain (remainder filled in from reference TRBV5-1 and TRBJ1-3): KAGVTQTPRYLIKTRGQQVTLSCSPISGHRSVSWYQQTPGQGLQFLFEYFSETQRNKGNFPGRFSGRQFSNSRSEMNVSTLELGDSALYLCASSLGLTASGNTIYFGEGSWLTVV.

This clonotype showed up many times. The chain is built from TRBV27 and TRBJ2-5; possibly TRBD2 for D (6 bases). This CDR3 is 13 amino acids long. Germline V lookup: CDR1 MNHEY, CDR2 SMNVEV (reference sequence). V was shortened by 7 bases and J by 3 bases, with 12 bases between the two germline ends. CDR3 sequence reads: CASMGGIKETQYF. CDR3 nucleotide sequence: TGTGCCAGCATGGGGGGTATAAAAGAGACCCAGTACTTC.

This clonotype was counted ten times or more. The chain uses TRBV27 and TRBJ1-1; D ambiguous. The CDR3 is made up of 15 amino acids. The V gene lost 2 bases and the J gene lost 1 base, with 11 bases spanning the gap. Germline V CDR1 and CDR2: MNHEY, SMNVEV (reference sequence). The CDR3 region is CASSLMGNWNTEAFF. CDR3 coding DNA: TGTGCCAGCAGTTTAATGGGCAACTGGAACACTGAAGCTTTCTTT.

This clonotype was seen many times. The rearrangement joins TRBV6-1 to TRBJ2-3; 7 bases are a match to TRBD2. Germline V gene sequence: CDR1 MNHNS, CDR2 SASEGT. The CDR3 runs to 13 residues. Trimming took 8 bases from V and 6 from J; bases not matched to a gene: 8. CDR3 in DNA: TGTGCCAGCCGGACTAGTCGAACGGATACGCAGTATTTT. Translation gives CASRTSRTDTQYF.

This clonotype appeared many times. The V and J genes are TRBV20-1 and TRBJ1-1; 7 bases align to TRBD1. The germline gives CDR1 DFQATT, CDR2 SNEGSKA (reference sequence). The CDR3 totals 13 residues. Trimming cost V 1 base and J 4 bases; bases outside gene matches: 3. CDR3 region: CSARGPGGTEAFF. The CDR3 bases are TGCAGTGCTAGAGGTCCAGGGGGCACTGAAGCTTTCTTT.

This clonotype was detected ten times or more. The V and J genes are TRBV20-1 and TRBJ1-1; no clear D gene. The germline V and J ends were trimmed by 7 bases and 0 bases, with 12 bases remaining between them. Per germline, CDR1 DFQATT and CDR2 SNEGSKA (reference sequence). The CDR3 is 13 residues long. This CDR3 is CSGVGFMNTEAFF. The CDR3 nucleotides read TGCAGTGGGGTCGGCTTCATGAACACTGAAGCTTTCTTT.

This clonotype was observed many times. The CDR3 reads CASSSGQAILSYEQYF. The DNA for the CDR3 is TGTGCCAGCAGCTCAGGACAGGCCATATTATCCTACGAGCAGTACTTC. V is TRBV7-2 and J is TRBJ2-7; 7 bases are shared with TRBD1. Germline V lookup: CDR1 SGHTA, CDR2 FQGNSA. V was pared by 4 bases and J by 1 base, with 10 bases of the junction left unmatched. The CDR3 length is 16 residues.

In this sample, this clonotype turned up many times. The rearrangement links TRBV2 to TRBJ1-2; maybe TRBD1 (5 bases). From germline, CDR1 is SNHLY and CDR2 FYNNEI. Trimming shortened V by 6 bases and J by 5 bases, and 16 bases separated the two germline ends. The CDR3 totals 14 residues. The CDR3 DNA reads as TGTGCCAGCAGCGGTGAGGGACGTTATTATGGCTACACCTTC. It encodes CASSGEGRYYGYTF.

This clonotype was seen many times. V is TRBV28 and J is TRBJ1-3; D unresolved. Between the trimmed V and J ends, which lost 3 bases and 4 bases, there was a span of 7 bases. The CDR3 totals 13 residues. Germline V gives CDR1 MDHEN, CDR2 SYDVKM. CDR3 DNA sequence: TGTGCCAGCAGTTTCCGACGAGGAAACACCATATATTTT. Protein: CASSFRRGNTIYF.

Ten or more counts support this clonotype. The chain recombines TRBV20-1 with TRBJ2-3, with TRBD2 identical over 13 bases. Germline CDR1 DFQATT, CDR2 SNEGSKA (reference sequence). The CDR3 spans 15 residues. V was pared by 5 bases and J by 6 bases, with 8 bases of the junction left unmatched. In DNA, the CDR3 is TGCAGTGCTCTAGGACTAGCGGGAGTGGAGGATACGCAGTATTTT. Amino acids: CSALGLAGVEDTQYF.

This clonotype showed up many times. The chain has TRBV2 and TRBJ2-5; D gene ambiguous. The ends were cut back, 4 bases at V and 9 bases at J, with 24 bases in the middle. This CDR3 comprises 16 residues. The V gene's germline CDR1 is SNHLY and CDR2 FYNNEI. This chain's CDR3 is CASSVESRGRSNPQYF. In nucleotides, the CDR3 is TGTGCCAGCAGTGTAGAAAGCCGCGGAAGGTCTAATCCCCAGTACTTC.

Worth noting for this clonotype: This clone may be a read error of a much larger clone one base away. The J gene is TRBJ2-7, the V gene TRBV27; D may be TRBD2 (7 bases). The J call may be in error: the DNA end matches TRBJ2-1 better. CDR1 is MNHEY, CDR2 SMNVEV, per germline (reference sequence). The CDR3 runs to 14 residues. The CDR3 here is CASSLFGGPYEQFF. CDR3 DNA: TGTGCCAGCAGTTTATTCGGGGGGCCCTACGAGCAGTTCTTC.

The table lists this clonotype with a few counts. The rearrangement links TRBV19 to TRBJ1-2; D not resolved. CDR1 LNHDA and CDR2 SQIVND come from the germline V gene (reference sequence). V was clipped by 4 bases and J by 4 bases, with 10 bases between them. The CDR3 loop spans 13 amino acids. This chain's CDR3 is CASSRTDTYGYTF. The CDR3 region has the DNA TGTGCCAGTAGTAGAACAGACACCTATGGCTACACCTTC. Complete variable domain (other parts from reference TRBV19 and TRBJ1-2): DGGITQSPKYLFRKEGQNVTLSCEQNLNHDAMYWYRQDPGQGLRLIYYSQIVNDFQKGDIAEGYSVSREKKESFPLTVTSAQKNPTAFYLCASSRTDTYGYTFGSGTRLTVV.

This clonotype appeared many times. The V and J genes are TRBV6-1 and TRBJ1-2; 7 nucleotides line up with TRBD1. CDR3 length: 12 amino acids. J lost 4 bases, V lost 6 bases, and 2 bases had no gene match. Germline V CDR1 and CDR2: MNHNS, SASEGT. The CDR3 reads CASRQGSYGYTF. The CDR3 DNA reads TGTGCCAGCAGACAGGGGAGCTATGGCTACACCTTC.